Below are 3 T cell receptor beta chains sequenced from a single sample in a study of T cell responses to AZD1222 COVID-19 vaccine. The method was immunoSEQ multiplex PCR; TCRdb's version includes in-frame clones alone and lacks a portion of them. The sample records 80,000 or so clones, 70% to 90% being singletons. The starting material was peripheral blood, obtained on day 0 of AZD1222 vaccination. Source of these receptors: an adult in good health.

This clone has only a few counts. V gene TRBV7-2 combines with J gene TRBJ1-3, with unresolved D. CDR1 and CDR2 (germline): SGHTA, FQGNSA. The CDR3 contains 14 residues. Trimming pared 0 bases from V and 0 bases from J, leaving 3 bases between. The DNA for the CDR3 is TGTGCCAGCAGCTTAGCAGGCTCTGGAAACACCATATATTTT. As protein: CASSLAGSGNTIYF.

This clone was observed a handful of times. This chain links TRBV4-1 with TRBJ2-1; D is uncertain. V lost 0 bases to trimming and J lost 7 bases, with 19 bases between them. Germline V gives CDR1 MGHRA, CDR2 YSYEKL. CDR3 size: 17 residues. CDR3 bases: TGCGCCAGCAGCCAAGATTTAAATCGTGCGTCGGTAAATGAGCAGTTCTTC. Encoded protein: CASSQDLNRASVNEQFF.

This clone was observed once. V is TRBV10-3 and J is TRBJ1-1, with D possibly TRBD1 on 5 matching bases. CDR3 size: 16 residues. Trimming cost V 4 bases and J 0 bases, with 15 bases left between them. The germline V gene has CDR1 ENHRY and CDR2 SYGVKD. CDR3 nucleotide sequence: TGTGCCATCAGTGGTAGAGACAGAGGCATGAACACTGAAGCTTTCTTT. Amino acid sequence: CAISGRDRGMNTEAFF.